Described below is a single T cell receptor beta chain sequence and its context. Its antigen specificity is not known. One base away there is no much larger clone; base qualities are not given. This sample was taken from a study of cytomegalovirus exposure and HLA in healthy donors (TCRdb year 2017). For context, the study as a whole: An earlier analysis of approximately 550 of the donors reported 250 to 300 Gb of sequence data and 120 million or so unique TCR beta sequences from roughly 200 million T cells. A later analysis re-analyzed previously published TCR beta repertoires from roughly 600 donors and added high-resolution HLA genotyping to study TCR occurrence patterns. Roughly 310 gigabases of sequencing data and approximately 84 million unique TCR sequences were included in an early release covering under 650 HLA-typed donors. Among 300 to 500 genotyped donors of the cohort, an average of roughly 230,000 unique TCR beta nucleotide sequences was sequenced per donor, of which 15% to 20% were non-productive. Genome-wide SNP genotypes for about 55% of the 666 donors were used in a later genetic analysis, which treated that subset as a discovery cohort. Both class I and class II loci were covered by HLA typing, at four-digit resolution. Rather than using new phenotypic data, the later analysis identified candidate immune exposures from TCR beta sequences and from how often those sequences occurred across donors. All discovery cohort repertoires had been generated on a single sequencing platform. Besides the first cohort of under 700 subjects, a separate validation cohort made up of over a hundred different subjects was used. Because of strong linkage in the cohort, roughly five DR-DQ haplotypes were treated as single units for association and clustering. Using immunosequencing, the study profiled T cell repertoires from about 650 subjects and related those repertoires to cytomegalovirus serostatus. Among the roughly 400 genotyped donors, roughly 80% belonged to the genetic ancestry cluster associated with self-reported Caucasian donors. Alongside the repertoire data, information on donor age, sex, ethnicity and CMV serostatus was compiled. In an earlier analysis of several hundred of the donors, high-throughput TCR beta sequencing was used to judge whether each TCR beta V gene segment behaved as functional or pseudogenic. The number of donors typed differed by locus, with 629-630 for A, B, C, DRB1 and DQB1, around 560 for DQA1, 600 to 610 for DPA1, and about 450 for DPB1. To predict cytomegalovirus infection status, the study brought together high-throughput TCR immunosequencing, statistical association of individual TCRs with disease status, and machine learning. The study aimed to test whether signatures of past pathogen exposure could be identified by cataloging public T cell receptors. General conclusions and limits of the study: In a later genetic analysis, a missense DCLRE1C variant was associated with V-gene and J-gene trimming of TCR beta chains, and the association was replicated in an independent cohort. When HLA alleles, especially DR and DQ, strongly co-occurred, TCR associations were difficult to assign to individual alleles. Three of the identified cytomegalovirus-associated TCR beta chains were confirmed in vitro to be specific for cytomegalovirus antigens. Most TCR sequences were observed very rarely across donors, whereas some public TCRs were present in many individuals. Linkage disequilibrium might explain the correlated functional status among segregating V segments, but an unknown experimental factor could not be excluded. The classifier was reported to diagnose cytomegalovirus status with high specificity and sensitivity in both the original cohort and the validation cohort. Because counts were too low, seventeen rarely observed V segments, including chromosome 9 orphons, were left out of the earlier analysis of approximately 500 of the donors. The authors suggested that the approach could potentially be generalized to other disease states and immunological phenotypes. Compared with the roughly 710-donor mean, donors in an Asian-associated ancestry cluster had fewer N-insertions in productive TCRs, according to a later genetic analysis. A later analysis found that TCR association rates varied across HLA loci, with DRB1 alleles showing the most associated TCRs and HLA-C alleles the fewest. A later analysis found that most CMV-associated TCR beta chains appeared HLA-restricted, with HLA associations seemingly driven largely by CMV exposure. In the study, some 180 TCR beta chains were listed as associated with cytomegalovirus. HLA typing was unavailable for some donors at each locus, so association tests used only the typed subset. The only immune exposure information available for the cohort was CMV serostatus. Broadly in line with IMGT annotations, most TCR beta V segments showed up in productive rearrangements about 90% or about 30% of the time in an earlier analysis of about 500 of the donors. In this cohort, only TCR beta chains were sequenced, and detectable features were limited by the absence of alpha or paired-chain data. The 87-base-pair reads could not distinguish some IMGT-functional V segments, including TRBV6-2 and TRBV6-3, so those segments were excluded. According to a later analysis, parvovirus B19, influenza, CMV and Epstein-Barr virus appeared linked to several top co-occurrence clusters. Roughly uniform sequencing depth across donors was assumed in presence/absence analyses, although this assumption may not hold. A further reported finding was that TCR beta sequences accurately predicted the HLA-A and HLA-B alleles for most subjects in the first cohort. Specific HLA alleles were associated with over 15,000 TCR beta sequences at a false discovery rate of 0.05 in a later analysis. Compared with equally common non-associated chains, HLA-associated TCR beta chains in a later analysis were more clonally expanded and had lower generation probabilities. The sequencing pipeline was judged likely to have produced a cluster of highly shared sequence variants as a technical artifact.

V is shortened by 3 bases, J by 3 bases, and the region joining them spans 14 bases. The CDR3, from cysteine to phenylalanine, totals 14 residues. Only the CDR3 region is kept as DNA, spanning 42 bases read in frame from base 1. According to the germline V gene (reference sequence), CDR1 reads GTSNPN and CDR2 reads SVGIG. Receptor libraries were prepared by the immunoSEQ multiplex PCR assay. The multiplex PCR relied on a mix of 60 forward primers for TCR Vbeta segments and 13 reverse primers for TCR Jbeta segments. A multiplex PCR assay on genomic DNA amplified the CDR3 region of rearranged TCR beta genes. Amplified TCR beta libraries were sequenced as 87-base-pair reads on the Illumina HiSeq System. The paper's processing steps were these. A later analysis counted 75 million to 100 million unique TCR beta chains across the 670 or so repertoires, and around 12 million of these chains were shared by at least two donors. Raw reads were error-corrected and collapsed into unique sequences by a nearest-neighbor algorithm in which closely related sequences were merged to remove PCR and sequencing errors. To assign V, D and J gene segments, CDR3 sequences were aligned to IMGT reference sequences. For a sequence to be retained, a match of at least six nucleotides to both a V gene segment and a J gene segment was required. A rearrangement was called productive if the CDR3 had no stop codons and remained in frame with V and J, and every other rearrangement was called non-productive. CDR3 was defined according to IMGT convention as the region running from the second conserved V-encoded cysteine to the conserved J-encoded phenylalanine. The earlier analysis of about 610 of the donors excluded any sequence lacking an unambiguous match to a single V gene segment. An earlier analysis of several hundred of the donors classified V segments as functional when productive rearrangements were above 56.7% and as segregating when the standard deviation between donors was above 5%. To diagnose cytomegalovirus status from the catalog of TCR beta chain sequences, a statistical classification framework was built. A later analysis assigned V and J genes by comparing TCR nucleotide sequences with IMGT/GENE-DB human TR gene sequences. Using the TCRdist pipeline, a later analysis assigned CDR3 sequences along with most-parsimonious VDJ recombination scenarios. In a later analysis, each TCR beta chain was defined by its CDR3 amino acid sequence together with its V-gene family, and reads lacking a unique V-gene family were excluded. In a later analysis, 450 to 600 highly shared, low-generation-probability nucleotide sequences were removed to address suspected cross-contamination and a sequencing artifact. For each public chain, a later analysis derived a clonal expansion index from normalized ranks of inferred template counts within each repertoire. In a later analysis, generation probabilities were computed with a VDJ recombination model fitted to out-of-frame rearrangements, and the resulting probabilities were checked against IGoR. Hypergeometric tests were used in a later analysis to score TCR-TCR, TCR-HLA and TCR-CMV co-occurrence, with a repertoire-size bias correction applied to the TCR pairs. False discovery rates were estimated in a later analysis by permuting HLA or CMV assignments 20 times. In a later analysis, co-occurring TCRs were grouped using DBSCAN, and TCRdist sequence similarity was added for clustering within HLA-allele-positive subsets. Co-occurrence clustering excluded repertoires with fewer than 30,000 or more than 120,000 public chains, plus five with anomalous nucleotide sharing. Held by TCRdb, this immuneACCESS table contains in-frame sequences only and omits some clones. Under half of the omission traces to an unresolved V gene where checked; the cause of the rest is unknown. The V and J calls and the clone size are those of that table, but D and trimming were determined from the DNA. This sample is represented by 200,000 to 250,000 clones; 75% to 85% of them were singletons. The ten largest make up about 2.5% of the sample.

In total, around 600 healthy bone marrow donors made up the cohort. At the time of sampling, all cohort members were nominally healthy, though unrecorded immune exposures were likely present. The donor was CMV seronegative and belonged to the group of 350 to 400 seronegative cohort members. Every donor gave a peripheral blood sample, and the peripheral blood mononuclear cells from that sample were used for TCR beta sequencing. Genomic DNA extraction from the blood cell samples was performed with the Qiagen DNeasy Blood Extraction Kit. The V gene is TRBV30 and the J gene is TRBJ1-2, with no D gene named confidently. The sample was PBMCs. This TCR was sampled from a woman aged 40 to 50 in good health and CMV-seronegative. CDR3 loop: CAWSPELRDYGYTF. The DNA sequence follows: TGTGCCTGGAGCCCAGAGCTGCGGGACTATGGCTACACCTTC.